Listed below are T cell receptor beta chains from one sample, sequenced in a study of cytomegalovirus exposure and HLA in healthy donors. Generated by immunoSEQ multiplex PCR, the TCRdb table keeps only in-frame clones and is missing some. The data contain approximately 100,000 clones, roughly 76% of them seen just once; the ten biggest clones take up 9.5% to 15%. Sequenced sample: PBMCs. The receptors shown here come from a woman in her thirties or forties in good health and CMV-seropositive. The conserved cysteine and the conserved F or W are not part of the CDR3 here. The order of the fields is V gene, CDR3 protein.

TRBV6-1 | ASRDRVNTEAF
TRBV4-1 | ASSQLGLDRVAGELF
TRBV10-2 | ASSEGTGTGGQPQH
TRBV5-6 | ASSFQPHQHGEQY
TRBV5-1 | ASSLRVDTEAF
TRBV7-8 | ASSLARPWGGRQETQY
TRBV19 | ASSIATGYTEAF
TRBV14 | ASSHRARDTIY
TRBV11-3 | ASSVTFTDTQY
TRBV6-5 | ASIRDRPRSEAF
TRBV19 | ASSLESNQPQH
TRBV7-9 | ASSRLDGDGTEAF
TRBV19 | ASSINEEVYGYT
TRBV4-1 | ASSHQGLSNQPQH
TRBV4-1 | ASSQGGTVAGNTIY
TRBV7-9 | ASSLGQQNIQY
TRBV9 | ASSVGANQPQH
TRBV5-1 | ASSTSGVYNEQF
TRBV6-6 | ASSTQQGIGNTIY
TRBV5-4 | ASSGGGQVNSPLH
TRBV25-1 | ASSEATGELF
TRBV25-1 | ASSEYNYPYEQY
TRBV28 | ASYYSNQPQH
TRBV30 | AWALGLEAF
TRBV19 | ASATGTRSTGELF
TRBV4-1 | ASSQDQLANLPY
TRBV5-1 | ASSLYSGDSGNTIY
TRBV5-1 | ASSFGGGVPDTQY
TRBV29-1 | SVEGLQGKNTEAF
TRBV11-2 | ASSSLLTGELF
TRBV18 | ASSRTANYEQY
TRBV6-5 | ASSLYAGTDGYEQY
TRBV6-5 | ASRETGSSYEQY
TRBV29-1 | SVGDVLGPNTEAF
TRBV30 | AWTRHRGGYT
TRBV6-1 | ASSELGGTYNEQF
TRBV9 | ASSASGHFEKLF
TRBV6-5 | ASSSHAGTYEQY
TRBV30 | AWSSTGTPTNEKLF
TRBV5-1 | ASSLAGGRYGNTIY
TRBV7-2 | ASSSRTGGISPEAF
TRBV6-1 | ASSEASLAGREVF
TRBV5-8 | ASRPQATGANVLT
TRBV5-6 | ASSWPGTSGEETQY
TRBV30 | AWSSASGGRRYNEQF
TRBV6-1 | ASSEASGHTNTGELF
TRBV5-6 | ASSLVTSGGQSSYNEQF
TRBV10-3 | AISESVGAGGGTGELF
TRBV18 | ASSPPGSVSEAF
TRBV30 | ARRQGGYT
TRBV14 | ASSQSTSSSGSPLH
TRBV5-4 | ASSLQVVGTEAF
TRBV30 | AWSVRGIGNQPQH
TRBV4-2 | ASSQGAGEGYT
TRBV6-1 | ASSELGDSTEAF
TRBV6-1 | ASSPPGRKTGF
TRBV5-1 | ASSLEASGGPANTGELF